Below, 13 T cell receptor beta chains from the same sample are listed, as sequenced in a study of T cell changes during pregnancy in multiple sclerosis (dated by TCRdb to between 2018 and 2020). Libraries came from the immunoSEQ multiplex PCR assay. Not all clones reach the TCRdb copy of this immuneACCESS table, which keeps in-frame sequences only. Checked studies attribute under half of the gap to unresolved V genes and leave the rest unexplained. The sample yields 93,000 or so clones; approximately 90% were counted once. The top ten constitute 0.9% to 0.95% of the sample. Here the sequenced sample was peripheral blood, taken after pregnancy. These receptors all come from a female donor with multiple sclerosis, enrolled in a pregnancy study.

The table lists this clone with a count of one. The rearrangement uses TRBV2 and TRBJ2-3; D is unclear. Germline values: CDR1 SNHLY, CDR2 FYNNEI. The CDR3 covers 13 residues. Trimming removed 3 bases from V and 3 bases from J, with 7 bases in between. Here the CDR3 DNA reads TGTGCCAGCAGTGATAGATGGACAGATACGCAGTATTTT. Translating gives CASSDRWTDTQYF.

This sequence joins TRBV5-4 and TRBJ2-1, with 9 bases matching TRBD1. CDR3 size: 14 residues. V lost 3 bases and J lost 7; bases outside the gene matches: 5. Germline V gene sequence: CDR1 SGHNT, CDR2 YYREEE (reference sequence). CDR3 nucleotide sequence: TGTGCCAGCAGCTCCGGGACAGGGAGAAATGAGCAGTTCTTC. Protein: CASSSGTGRNEQFF.

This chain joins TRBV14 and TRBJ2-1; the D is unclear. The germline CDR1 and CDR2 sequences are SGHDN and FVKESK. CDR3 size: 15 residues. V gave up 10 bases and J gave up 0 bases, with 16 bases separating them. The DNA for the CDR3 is TGTGCCACCCCGACCCTACTAAGCTCCTACAATGAGCAGTTCTTC. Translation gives CATPTLLSSYNEQFF.

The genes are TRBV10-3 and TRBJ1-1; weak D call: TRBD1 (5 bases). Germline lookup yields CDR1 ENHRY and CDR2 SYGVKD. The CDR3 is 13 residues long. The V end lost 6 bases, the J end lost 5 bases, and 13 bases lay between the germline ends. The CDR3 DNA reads TGTGCCATCAGACCTCATCAGGGTACTGAAGCTTTCTTT. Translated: CAIRPHQGTEAFF.

The CDR3 loop is CASSSPGRGRETQYF. CDR3 DNA: TGTGCCAGCAGCTCCCCCGGCAGGGGGCGAGAGACCCAGTACTTC. The gene calls are TRBV7-9 and TRBJ2-5; 8 bases are shared with TRBD1. There are 15 residues in the CDR3. Germline CDR1 is SEHNR and CDR2 is FQNEAQ (reference sequence). Trimming took 4 bases from V and 4 from J; bases not matched to a gene: 8.

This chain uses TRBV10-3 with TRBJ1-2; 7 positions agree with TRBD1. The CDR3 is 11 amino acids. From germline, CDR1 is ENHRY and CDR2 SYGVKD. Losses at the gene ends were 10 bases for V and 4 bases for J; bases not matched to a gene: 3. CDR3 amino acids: CASRDSYGYTF. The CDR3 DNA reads TGTGCCAGCCGGGACAGCTATGGCTACACCTTC.

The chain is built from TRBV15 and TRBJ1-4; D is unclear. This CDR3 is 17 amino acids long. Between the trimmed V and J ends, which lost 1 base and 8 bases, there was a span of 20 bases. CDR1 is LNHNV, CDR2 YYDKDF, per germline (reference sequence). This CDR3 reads CATSRAGSAPGREKLFF. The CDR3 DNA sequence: TGTGCCACCAGCAGAGCAGGTAGCGCCCCGGGAAGGGAAAAACTGTTTTTT.

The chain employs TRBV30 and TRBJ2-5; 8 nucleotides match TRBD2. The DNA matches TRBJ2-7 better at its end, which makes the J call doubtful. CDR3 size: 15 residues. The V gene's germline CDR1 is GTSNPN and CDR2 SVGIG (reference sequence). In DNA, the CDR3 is TGTGCCTGGAGTGGTCGGGGGGGTAGGTCCTACGAGCAGTACTTC. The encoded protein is CAWSGRGGRSYEQYF.

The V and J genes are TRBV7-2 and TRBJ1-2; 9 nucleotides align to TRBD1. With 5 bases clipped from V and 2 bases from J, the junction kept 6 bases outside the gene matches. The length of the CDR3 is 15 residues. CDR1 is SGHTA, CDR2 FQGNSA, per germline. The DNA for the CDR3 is TGTGCCAGCAGCCCCGGACAGGGGAGAAACTATGGCTACACCTTC. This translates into CASSPGQGRNYGYTF.

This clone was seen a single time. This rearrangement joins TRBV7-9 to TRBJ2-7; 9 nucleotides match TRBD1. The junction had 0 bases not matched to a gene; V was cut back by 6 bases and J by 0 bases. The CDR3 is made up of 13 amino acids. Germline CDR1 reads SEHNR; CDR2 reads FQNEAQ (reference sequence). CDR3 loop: CASRTGGSYEQYF. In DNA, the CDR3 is TGTGCCAGCAGGACAGGGGGCTCCTACGAGCAGTACTTC.

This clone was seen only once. This CDR3 is CASSRDRAMNEQFF. The CDR3 DNA sequence: TGTGCCAGCAGCCGGGACAGGGCTATGAATGAGCAGTTCTTC. J is TRBJ2-1 and V is TRBV2; 9 bases agree with TRBD1. CDR1 SNHLY and CDR2 FYNNEI come from the germline V gene. V trimming: 6 bases; J trimming: 7 bases; junction bases outside the gene matches: 7. The CDR3 runs 14 residues. The full variable domain, in which reference TRBV2 and TRBJ2-1 provide the parts outside the CDR3, is EPEVTQTPSHQVTQMGQEVILRCVPISNHLYFYWYRQILGQKVEFLVSFYNNEISEKSEIFDDQFSVERPDGSNFTLKIRSTKLEDSAMYFCASSRDRAMNEQFFGPGTRLTVL.

The CDR3 sequence: CASRKGTSGREQYF. CDR3 sequence (DNA): TGTGCCAGCAGGAAGGGGACTAGCGGGAGAGAGCAGTACTTC. This sequence joins TRBV2 and TRBJ2-7; TRBD2 agrees at 14 bases. J gave up 7 bases and V 6 bases, and 5 bases lay outside the gene matches. The germline CDR1 and CDR2 sequences are SNHLY and FYNNEI. The CDR3 has 14 residues.

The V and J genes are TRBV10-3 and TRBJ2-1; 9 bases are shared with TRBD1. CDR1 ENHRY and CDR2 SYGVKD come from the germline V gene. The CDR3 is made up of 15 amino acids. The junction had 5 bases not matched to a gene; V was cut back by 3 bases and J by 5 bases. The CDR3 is CAISEVQGADNEQFF. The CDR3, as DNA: TGTGCCATCAGTGAAGTACAGGGGGCGGACAATGAGCAGTTCTTC.